This entry lists 8 T cell receptor beta chains sequenced from one sample in a study of CD8 T cells in ankylosing spondylitis (TCRdb year 2017). Results the study describes overall, beyond this receptor: Blood from ankylosing spondylitis patients appeared to be characterized by a TCR beta motif composed of about 8 highly homologous amino acid variants.

Antigens of these TCRs are unknown. The library was generated by 5' RACE. The run used an Illumina HiSeq 2500. TCRdb redid the processing of the public reads, applying fastp at Q25 and MiXCR, and retained in-frame beta chains. Each entry merges the rows of one CDR3 protein and shows their most common DNA and genes. The sample table records 400,000 to 450,000 distinct CDR3 sequences; 17% of these occur just once. The ten most abundant clones make up 0.95% to 1.1% of the sample. The material sequenced was blood, either unsorted or a sorted T cell fraction (not recorded which). Every receptor here comes from a male donor with ankylosing spondylitis.

This clonotype was recorded many times. CDR3 protein: CASTRTDTGEQYF. The DNA for the CDR3 is TGTGCCAGCACCAGGACTGACACGGGGGAGCAGTACTTC. V gene TRBV3-1 combines with J gene TRBJ2-7; possibly TRBD2 for D (5 bases). The CDR3 runs to 13 residues. V was pared by 7 bases and J by 7 bases, with 17 bases between. From germline, CDR1 is LGHDT and CDR2 YNNKEL (reference sequence).

This clonotype was counted between two and nine times. The chain employs TRBV6-6 and TRBJ2-7, with unresolved D. The V and J ends lost 9 bases and 2 bases respectively, with 11 bases between them. CDR3 length equals 12 residues. From germline, CDR1 is MNHNY and CDR2 SVGAGI (reference sequence). The CDR3 reads CARILYPYEQYF. As DNA, the CDR3 is TGTGCCAGGATACTTTACCCCTACGAGCAGTACTTC.

The genes are TRBV12-3 or TRBV12-4 and TRBJ1-1, with a possible D match to TRBD1 (6 bases). Trimming took off 6 bases at V and 5 bases at J, with 19 bases between the two ends. This CDR3 has 15 residues. The CDR3 is CASRYGTPIRTEAFF. The CDR3 bases are TGTGCCAGCAGATACGGGACACCGATAAGGACTGAAGCTTTCTTT.

This clonotype has ten or more counts. The chain recombines TRBV29-1 with TRBJ2-5; a possible D gene is TRBD2 (6 bases). The CDR3 loop spans 12 amino acids. V shed 4 bases and J shed 3 bases, with 9 bases lying between them. CDR1 is SQVTM, CDR2 ANQGSEA, per germline. The CDR3: CSVGWGEETQYF. CDR3 DNA: TGCAGCGTTGGCTGGGGGGAAGAGACCCAGTACTTC.

This clonotype was recorded a few times. The rearrangement uses TRBV19 and TRBJ2-7, with TRBD1 matching over 12 bases. The CDR3 has 15 amino acids. Trimming cost V 3 bases and J 9 bases; bases outside gene matches: 9. Germline CDR1 LNHDA, CDR2 SQIVND (reference sequence). CDR3 bases: TGTGCCAGTAGTATGACCGGGACAGGGGGCATGCGGCAGTACTTC. Translated: CASSMTGTGGMRQYF. Full variable domain (rest looked up from reference TRBV19 and TRBJ2-7): DGGITQSPKYLFRKEGQNVTLSCEQNLNHDAMYWYRQDPGQGLRLIYYSQIVNDFQKGDIAEGYSVSREKKESFPLTVTSAQKNPTAFYLCASSMTGTGGMRQYFGPGTRLTVT.

This clonotype was detected a few times. J is TRBJ2-2 and V is TRBV7-9; 7 bases line up with TRBD1. J gave up 4 bases and V 6 bases, and 11 bases lay outside the gene matches. The germline V gene encodes CDR1 SEHNR and CDR2 FQNEAQ (reference sequence). CDR3 length: 16 residues. CDR3 DNA: TGTGCCAGCAGAAACCCTAGACAGGGCGCCACCGGGGAGCTGTTTTTT. It yields the protein CASRNPRQGATGELFF. Variable domain in full (rest from reference TRBV7-9 and TRBJ2-2): DTGVSQNPRHKITKRGQNVTFRCDPISEHNRLYWYRQTLGQGPEFLTYFQNEAQLEKSRLLSDRFSAERPKGSFSTLEIQRTEQGDSAMYLCASRNPRQGATGELFFGEGSRLTVL.

The sample holds many counts of this clonotype. The rearrangement joins TRBV12-3 or TRBV12-4 to TRBJ1-1; D not resolved. The CDR3 consists of 12 residues. Trimming took off 3 bases at V and 6 bases at J, with 8 bases between the two ends. The chain's CDR3 is CASSLVRSEAFF. CDR3 nucleotide sequence: TGTGCCAGCAGTTTGGTGAGGTCTGAAGCTTTCTTT.

This clonotype was seen only a few times. The chain is built from TRBV6-5 and TRBJ1-1; no firm D call. Deletions cut 8 bases from V and 6 bases from J, with 7 bases between. The CDR3 loop spans 10 amino acids. Germline values: CDR1 MNHEY, CDR2 SVGAGI. The CDR3 DNA reads TGTGCCAGCGGCCACGCTGAAGCTTTCTTT. Its protein product is CASGHAEAFF.